The source of this TCR beta chain is a study of cytomegalovirus exposure and HLA in healthy donors. This CDR3 has 13 residues. CDR1 GTSNPN and CDR2 SVGIG come from the germline V gene (reference sequence). J lost 7 bases, V lost 3 bases, and 5 bases had no gene match. There are a few counts of this clone. Primers for the PCR totalled 60 Vbeta and 13 Jbeta. The table came from immunoSEQ multiplex PCR; TCRdb's copy has only in-frame clones and leaves some out. The sample consists of 170,000 or so clones, around four fifths of them appearing once. V and J are TRBV30 and TRBJ1-4; 7 bases are a match to TRBD1. This clonotype was obtained from a girl aged 10 to 17 in good health and CMV-seropositive. Source material: PBMCs. The CDR3 DNA follows: TGTGCCTGGAGGAGGGCAGGGGGTGAAAAACTGTTTTTT. This gives the protein CAWRRAGGEKLFF.